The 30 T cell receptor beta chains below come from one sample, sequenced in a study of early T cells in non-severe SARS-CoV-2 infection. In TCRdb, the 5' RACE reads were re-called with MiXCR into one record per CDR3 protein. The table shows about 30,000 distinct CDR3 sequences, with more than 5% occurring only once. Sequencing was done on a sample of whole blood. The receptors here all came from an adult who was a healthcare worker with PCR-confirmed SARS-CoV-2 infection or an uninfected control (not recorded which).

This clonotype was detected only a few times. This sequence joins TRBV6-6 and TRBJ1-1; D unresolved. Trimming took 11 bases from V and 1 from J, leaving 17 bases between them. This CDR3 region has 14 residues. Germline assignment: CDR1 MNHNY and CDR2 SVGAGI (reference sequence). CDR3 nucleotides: TGTGCCCTACGTAAAAGGGAGCAGAACACTGAAGCTTTCTTT. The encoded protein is CALRKREQNTEAFF.

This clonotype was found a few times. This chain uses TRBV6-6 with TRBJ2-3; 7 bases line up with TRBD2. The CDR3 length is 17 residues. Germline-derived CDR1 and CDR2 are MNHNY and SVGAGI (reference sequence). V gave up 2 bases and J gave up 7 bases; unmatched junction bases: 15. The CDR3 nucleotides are TGTGCCAGCAGTTACCCCCCTTGGCCCGGGAGGAGCCATACGCAGTATTTT. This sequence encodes CASSYPPWPGRSHTQYF.

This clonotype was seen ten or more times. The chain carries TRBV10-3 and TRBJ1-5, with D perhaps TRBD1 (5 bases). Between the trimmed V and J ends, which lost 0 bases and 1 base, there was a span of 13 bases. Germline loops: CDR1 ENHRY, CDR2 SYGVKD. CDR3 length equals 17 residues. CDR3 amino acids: CAISESGQGRSNQPQHF. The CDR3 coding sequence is TGTGCCATCAGTGAGTCGGGGCAGGGTAGAAGCAATCAGCCCCAGCATTTT.

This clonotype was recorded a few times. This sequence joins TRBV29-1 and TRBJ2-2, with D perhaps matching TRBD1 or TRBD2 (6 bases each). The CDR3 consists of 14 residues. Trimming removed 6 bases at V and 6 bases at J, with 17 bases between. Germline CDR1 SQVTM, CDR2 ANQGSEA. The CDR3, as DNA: TGCAGCGTAAGGAGGGGGTTTTTGGCCGGGGAGCTGTTTTTT. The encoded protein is CSVRRGFLAGELFF.

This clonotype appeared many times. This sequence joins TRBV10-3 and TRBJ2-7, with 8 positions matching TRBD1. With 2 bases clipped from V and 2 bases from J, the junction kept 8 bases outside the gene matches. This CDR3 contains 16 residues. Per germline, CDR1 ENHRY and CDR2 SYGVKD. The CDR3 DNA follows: TGTGCCATCAGTGAGACCAGGGGGCAGAGGGCCTACGAGCAGTACTTC. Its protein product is CAISETRGQRAYEQYF.

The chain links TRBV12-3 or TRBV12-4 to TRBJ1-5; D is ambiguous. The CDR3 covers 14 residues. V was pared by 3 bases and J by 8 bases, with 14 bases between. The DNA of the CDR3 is TGTGCCAGCAGTTTCGATCATGGTAATGAGCCCCAGCATTTT. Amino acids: CASSFDHGNEPQHF.

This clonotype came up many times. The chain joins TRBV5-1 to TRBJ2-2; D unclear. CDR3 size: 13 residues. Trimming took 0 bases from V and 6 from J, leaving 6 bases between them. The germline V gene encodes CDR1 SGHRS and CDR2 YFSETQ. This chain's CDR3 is CASSLGTPGELFF. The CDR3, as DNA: TGCGCCAGCAGCTTGGGGACCCCCGGGGAGCTGTTTTTT.

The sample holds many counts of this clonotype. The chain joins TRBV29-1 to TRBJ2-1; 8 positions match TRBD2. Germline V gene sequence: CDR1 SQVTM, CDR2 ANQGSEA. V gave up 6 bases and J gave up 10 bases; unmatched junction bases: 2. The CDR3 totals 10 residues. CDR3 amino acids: CSVIAGEQFF. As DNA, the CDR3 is TGCAGCGTAATAGCGGGGGAGCAGTTCTTC.

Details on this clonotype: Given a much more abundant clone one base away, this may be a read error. In DNA form, the CDR3 reads TGTGCCAGCGGCGTCGGGACCGGGCACTATGGCTACACCTTC. It is translated as CASGVGTGHYGYTF. The V and J genes are TRBV9 and TRBJ1-2; possibly TRBD1 for D (5 bases). The V gene's germline CDR1 is SGDLS and CDR2 YYNGEE. CDR3 size: 14 residues.

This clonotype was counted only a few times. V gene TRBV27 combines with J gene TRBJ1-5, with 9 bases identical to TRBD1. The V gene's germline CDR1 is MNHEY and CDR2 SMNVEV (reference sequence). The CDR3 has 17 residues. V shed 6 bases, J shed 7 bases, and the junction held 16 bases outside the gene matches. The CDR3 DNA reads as TGTGCCAGCAGCCTAGCCCCGCCGACAGGGGGGTACCAGCCCCAGCATTTT. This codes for CASSLAPPTGGYQPQHF.

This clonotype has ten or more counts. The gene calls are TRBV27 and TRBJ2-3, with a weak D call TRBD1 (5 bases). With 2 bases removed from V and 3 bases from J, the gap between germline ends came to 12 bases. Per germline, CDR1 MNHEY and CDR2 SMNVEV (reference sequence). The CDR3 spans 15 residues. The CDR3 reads CASSLGDSPTDTQYF. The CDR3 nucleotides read TGTGCCAGCAGTTTAGGCGACAGTCCTACAGATACGCAGTATTTT.

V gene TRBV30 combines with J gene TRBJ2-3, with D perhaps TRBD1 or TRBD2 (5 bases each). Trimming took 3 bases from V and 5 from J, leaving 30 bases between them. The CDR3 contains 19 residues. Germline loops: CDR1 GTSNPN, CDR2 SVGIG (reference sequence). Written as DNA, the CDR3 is TGTGCCTGGAGCTCCATCGCGGCGGGTTACATACGAGGGGAAGATACGCAGTATTTT. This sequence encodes CAWSSIAAGYIRGEDTQYF.

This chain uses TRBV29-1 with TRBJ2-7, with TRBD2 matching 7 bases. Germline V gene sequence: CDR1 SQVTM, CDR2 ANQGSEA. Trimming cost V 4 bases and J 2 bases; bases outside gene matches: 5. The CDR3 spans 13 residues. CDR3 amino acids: CSVVGGSTYEQYF. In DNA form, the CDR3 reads TGCAGCGTTGTTGGCGGGAGCACCTACGAGCAGTACTTC.

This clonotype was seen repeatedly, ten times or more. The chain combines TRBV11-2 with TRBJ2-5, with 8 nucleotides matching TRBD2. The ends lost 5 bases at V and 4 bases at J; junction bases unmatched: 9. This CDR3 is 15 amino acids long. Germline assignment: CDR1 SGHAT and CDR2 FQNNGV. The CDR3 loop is CASSRGGTVRETQYF. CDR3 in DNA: TGTGCCAGCAGCCGGGGGGGAACCGTTCGAGAGACCCAGTACTTC.

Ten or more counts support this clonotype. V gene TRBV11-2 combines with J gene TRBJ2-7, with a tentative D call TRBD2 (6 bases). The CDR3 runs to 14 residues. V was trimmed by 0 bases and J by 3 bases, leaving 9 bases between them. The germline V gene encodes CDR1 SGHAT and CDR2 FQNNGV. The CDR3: CASSLERGNYEQYF. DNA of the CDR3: TGTGCCAGCAGCTTAGAGCGGGGCAACTACGAGCAGTACTTC.

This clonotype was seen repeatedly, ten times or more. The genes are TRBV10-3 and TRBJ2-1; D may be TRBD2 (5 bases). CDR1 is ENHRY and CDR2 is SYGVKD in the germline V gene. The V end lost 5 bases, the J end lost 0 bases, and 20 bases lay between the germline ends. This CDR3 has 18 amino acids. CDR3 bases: TGTGCCATCAGTTCAATGACCGGACGGGGAAGCTCCTACAATGAGCAGTTCTTC. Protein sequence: CAISSMTGRGSSYNEQFF.

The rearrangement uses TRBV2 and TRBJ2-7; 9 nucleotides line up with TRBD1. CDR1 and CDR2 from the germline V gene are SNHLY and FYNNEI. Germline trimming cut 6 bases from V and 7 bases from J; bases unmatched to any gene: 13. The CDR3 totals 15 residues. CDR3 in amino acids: CASSVRDRALSEQYF. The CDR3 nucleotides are TGTGCCAGCAGCGTCCGGGACAGGGCGCTTAGTGAGCAGTACTTC.

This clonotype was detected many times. In nucleotides, the CDR3 is TGTGCCACCAGCCAGGGGCAAGAGACCCAGTACTTC. Translated, it gives CATSQGQETQYF. The chain links TRBV15 to TRBJ2-5, with a weak D call TRBD1 (6 bases). The germline V and J ends were trimmed by 5 bases and 2 bases, with 6 bases remaining between them. CDR3 size: 12 residues. Germline CDR1 reads LNHNV; CDR2 reads YYDKDF (reference sequence). The whole variable domain, filled in from reference TRBV15 and TRBJ2-5, reads DAMVIQNPRYQVTQFGKPVTLSCSQTLNHNVMYWYQQKSSQAPKLLFHYYDKDFNNEADTPDNFQSRRPNTSFCFLDIRSPGLGDTAMYLCATSQGQETQYFGPGTRLLVL.

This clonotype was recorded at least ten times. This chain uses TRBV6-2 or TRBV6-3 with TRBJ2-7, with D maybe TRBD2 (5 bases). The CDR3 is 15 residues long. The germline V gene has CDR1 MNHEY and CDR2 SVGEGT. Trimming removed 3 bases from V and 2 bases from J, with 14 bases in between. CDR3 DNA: TGTGCCAGCAGTTATAACCGGGATTCCCCCTACGAGCAGTACTTC. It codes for CASSYNRDSPYEQYF.

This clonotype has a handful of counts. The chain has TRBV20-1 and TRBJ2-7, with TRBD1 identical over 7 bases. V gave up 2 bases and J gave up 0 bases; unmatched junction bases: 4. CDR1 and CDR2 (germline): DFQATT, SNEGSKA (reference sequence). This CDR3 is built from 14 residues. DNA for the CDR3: TGCAGTGCTAGACCGGGACAGAGCTCCTACGAGCAGTACTTC. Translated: CSARPGQSSYEQYF.

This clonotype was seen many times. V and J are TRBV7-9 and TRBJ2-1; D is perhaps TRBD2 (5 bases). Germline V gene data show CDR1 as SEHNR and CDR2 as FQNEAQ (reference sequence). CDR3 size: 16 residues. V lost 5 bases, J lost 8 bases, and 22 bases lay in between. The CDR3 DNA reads TGTGCCAGCAGCCCAGGAGTACTAGTCGCTGTCGATGAGCAGTTCTTC. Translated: CASSPGVLVAVDEQFF.

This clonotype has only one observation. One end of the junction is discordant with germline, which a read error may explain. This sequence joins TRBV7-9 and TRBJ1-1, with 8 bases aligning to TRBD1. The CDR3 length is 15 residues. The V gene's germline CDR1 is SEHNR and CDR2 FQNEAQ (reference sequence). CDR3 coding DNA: TGTGCCAGCAGCTCCCCGCAGGGGGCGCGGACTGAAACTTTCTTT. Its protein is CASSSPQGARTETFF.

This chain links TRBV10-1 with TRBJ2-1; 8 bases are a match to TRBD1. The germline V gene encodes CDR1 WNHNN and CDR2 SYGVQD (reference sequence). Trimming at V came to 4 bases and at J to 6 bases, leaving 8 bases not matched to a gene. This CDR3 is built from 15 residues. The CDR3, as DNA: TGCGCCAGCAGTGCGACCAGGGGGCTCCCCAATGAGCAGTTCTTC. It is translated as CASSATRGLPNEQFF.

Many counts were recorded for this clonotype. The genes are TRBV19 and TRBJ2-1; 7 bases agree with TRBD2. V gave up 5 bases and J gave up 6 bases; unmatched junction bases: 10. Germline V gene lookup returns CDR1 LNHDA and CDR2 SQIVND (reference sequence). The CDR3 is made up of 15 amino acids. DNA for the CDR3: TGTGCCAGTAGTCAAAGGGCGGGAGTTGCCAATGAGCAGTTCTTC. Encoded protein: CASSQRAGVANEQFF.

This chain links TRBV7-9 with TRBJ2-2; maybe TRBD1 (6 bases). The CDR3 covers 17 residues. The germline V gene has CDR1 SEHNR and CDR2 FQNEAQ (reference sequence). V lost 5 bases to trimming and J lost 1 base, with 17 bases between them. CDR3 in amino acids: CASSPVSGTWNTGELFF. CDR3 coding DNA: TGTGCCAGCAGCCCCGTCTCCGGGACATGGAACACCGGGGAGCTGTTTTTT.

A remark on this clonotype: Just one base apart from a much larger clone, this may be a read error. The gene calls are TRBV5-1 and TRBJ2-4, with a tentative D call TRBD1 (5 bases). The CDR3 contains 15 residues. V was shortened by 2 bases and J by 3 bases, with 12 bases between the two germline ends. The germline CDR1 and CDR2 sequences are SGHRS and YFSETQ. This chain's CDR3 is CASSFSGQDKNIQYF. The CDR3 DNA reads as TGCGCCAGCAGCTTCTCAGGGCAGGACAAAAACATTCAGTACTTC.

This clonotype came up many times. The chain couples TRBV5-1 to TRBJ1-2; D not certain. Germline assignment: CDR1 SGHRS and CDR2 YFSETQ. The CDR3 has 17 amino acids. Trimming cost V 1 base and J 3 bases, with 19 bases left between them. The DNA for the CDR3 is TGCGCCAGCAGCTTGTGGGCTGATGAGTTTCCCTACTATGGCTACACCTTC. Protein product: CASSLWADEFPYYGYTF.

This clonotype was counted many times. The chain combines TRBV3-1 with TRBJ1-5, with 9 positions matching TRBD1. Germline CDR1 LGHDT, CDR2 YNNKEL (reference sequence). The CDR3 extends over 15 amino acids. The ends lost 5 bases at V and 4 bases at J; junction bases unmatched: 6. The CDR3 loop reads CASSLGQGGNQPQHF. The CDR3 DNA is TGTGCCAGCAGCTTGGGACAGGGTGGAAATCAGCCCCAGCATTTT.

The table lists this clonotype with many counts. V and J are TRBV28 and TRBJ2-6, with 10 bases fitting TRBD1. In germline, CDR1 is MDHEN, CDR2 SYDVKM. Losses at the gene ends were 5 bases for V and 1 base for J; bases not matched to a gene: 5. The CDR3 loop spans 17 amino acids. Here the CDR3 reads CASSPPGQGSGANVLTF. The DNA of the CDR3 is TGTGCCAGCAGTCCCCCGGGACAGGGGTCTGGGGCCAACGTCCTGACTTTC. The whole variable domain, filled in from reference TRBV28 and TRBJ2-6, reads DVKVTQSSRYLVKRTGEKVFLECVQDMDHENMFWYRQDPGLGLRLIYFSYDVKMKEKGDIPEGYSVSREKKERFSLILESASTNQTSMYLCASSPPGQGSGANVLTFGAGSRLTVL.

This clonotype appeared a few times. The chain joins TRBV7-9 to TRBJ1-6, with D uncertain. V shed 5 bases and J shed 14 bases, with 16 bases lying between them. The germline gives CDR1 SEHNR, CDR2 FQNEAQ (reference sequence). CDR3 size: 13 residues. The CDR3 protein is CASSPTQSGALHF. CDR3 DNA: TGTGCCAGCAGCCCCACACAGTCTGGGGCCCTCCACTTT.